This T cell receptor (beta chain) is drawn from a study of spatial heterogeneity in lung cancer. Study context: Detected sequences consistently included more beta-chain ones than alpha-chain ones. The mean occurrence of each unique TCR and UMI combination in raw reads exceeded 8.5.

Overall study results and limits: Circulating ubiquitous expanded tumor TCRs were observed more frequently at resection than at follow-up.

There are 13 residues in the CDR3. Germline lookup yields CDR1 SGHAT and CDR2 FQNNGV. Time point reported: blood at routine non-recurrence follow-up after resection. Unsorted tumor, nontumor lung tissue or cryopreserved PBMC supplied the whole RNA. A unique molecular identifier was carried by every single TCR cDNA molecule. TCRdb re-called the 5' RACE reads through MiXCR, storing one row per CDR3 protein. Among around 110,000 distinct CDR3 sequences, 10% to 15% were seen once, and the ten largest hold roughly 17%. This clonotype occurred a few times. The antigen remains undetermined. The germline gene is not matched at one end of the junction; a read error may be the cause.

V is TRBV11-2 and J is TRBJ2-7; D is perhaps TRBD2 (6 bases). Specimen: PBMCs, collected at follow-up. This receptor was taken from a male donor with early-stage non-small cell lung cancer. For the CDR3, the DNA is TGTACCAGCAGCTTAGGCCAGCGGGCCGAGCAGTACTTC. It codes for CTSSLGQRAEQYF.